What follows are 2 T cell receptor beta chains derived from one specimen sequenced in a study of blood T cell repertoires in COVID-19. Some clones are missing from TCRdb's copy, which holds only in-frame ones; the method was immunoSEQ multiplex PCR. The table has more than 80,000 clones, around 90% seen once; the top ten hold approximately 1.5%. The sequenced sample was peripheral blood. The receptor set was obtained from a human donor with active COVID-19. The donor label of this sample is uncertain.

The chain couples TRBV19 to TRBJ2-7; D ambiguous. This CDR3 has 15 amino acids. The V end was cut by 3 bases, the J end by 2 bases, with 14 bases between. Germline V gene data show CDR1 as LNHDA and CDR2 as SQIVND (reference sequence). CDR3 DNA: TGTGCCAGTAGTATGGCCGGAGCCGAACCCTACGAGCAGTACTTC. Amino acid sequence: CASSMAGAEPYEQYF.

The V gene is TRBV19, the J gene TRBJ1-4; unclear D gene. Trimming took off 5 bases at V and 4 bases at J, with 8 bases between the two ends. This CDR3 is built from 13 residues. Germline CDR1 is LNHDA and CDR2 is SQIVND (reference sequence). The CDR3 here is CASSPVYNEKLFF. The CDR3, as DNA: TGTGCCAGTAGTCCAGTTTATAATGAAAAACTGTTTTTT.